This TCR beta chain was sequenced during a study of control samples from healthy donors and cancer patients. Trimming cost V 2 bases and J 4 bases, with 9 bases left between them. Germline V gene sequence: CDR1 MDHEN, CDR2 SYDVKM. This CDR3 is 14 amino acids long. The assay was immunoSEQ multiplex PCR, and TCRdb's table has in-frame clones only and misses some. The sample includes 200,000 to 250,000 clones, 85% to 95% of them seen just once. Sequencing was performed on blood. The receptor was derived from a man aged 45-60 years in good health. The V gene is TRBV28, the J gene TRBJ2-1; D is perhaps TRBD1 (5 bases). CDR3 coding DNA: TGTGCCAGCAGTTTAACAGGACCGTACAATGAGCAGTTCTTC. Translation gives CASSLTGPYNEQFF.